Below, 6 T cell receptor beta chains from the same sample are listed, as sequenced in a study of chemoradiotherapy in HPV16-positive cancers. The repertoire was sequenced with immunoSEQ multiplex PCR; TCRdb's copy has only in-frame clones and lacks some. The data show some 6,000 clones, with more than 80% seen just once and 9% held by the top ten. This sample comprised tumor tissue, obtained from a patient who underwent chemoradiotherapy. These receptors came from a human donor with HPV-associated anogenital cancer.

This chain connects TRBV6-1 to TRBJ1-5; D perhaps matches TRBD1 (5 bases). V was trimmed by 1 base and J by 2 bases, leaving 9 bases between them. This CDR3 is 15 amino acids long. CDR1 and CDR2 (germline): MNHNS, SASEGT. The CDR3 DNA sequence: TGTGCCAGCAGTGAAGTTGGGGGTGGCAATCAGCCCCAGCATTTT. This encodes CASSEVGGGNQPQHF.

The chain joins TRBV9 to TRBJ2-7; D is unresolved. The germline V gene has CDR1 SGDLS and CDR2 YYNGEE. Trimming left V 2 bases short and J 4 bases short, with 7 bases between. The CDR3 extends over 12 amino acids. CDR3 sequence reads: CASSVQGYEQYF. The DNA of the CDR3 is TGTGCCAGCAGCGTCCAAGGGTACGAGCAGTACTTC.

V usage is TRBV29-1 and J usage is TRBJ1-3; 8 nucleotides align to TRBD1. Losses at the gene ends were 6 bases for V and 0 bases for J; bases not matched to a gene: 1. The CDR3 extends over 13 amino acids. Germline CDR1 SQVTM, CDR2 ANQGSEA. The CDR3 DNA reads TGCAGCGTGACAGGGGCCTCTGGAAACACCATATATTTT. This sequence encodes CSVTGASGNTIYF.

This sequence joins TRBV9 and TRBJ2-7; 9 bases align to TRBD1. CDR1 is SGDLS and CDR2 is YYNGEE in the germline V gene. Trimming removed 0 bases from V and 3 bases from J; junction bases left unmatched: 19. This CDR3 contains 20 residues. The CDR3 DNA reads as TGTGCCAGCAGCGTAGCTAAGGGGACAGGGAAAGGGGGGAACCTCTACGAGCAGTACTTC. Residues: CASSVAKGTGKGGNLYEQYF.

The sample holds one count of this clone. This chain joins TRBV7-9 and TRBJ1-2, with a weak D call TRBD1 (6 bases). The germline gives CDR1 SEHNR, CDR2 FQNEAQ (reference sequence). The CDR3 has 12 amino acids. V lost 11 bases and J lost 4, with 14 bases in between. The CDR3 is CAEEQGPYGYTF. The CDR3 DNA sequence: TGTGCCGAAGAACAGGGCCCCTATGGCTACACCTTC.

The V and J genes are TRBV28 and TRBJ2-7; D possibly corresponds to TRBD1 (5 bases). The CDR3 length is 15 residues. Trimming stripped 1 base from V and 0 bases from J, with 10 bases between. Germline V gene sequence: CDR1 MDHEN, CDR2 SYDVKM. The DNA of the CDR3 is TGTGCCAGCAGTTTATCGACAGTAACCTCCTACGAGCAGTACTTC. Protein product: CASSLSTVTSYEQYF.